This passage covers 2 T cell receptor beta chains from one sample sequenced in a study of T cell clonality in common variable immunodeficiency. Assay: immunoSEQ multiplex PCR; the TCRdb copy retains only in-frame clones and omits some. Singletons are absent from the sample, which has approximately 60,000 clones. The sample was peripheral blood mononuclear cells. These receptors were collected from a person aged 18-70 years in good health.

Only a few counts were recorded for this clone. The CDR3 is cut off 3 residues early in the read; its end comes from the germline J gene. The J gene is TRBJ1-6, the V gene TRBV10-2, with 7 bases aligning to TRBD1. With V trimmed by 2 bases and J by 10 bases, 8 bases remained unmatched. The germline V gene has CDR1 WSHSY and CDR2 SAAADI. The CDR3 extends over 15 amino acids. The CDR3 spells CASSELVTGYSPLHF. The CDR3 bases that were read are TGCGCCAGCAGTGAGCTTGTGACAGGGTACTCACCC.

In its sample, this clone was seen many times. The read stops 3 residues short of the end of the CDR3; the missing end is completed from the germline J gene. The chain has TRBV5-1 and TRBJ1-1; no reliable D call. The CDR3 has 12 amino acids. The V end was cut by 0 bases, the J end by 3 bases, with 3 bases between. In germline, CDR1 is SGHRS, CDR2 YFSETQ. The DNA read from the CDR3 is TGCGCCAGCAGCTTGGACTACACTGAA. Encoded protein: CASSLDYTE. The CDR3, in full, reads CASSLDYTEAFF.